The rows below give T cell receptor beta chains drawn from one sample of a study of shared T cell receptors in the human thymus. Using immunoSEQ multiplex PCR, the repertoire was profiled, and TCRdb retains in-frame clones only, with some absent. Of around 730,000 clones listed, 70% to 90% are singletons. These same data were also listed under a study on human thymus T cells.

The sample taken for sequencing was thymocytes. The receptors come from a girl in the first two years of life with a congenital heart defect. Both conserved end residues are part of each CDR3. Each record gives: clone size, J gene, CDR3 length, D gene, V gene, CDR3 DNA, CDR3 protein. D genes are given only for firm matches. Only part of the rows carry a size: once, few, many, or a class if the clone is expanded.

size: NA; J: TRBJ1-5; length: 15; D: NA; V: TRBV9; DNA: TGTGCCAGCAGCGAGACGGACAGAAATGGAGGCCCCCAGCATTTT; CDR3: CASSETDRNGGPQHF
size: NA; J: TRBJ2-1; length: 15; D: NA; V: TRBV15; DNA: TGTGCCACCAGCAGAGATTGTGTCCCAGGGGAGCGGCAGTTCTTC; CDR3: CATSRDCVPGERQFF
size: NA; J: TRBJ2-7; length: 16; D: NA; V: TRBV18; DNA: TGTGCCAGCTCTCACACGTCTGGACTCGCCAGCTACGAGCAGTACTTC; CDR3: CASSHTSGLASYEQYF
size: NA; J: TRBJ1-5; length: 16; D: NA; V: TRBV6-1; DNA: TGTGCCAGCAGTGAAGCTGACCTGAAGGGGGATCAGCCCCAGCATTTT; CDR3: CASSEADLKGDQPQHF
size: NA; J: TRBJ1-2; length: 16; D: NA; V: TRBV29-1; DNA: TGCAGCGTTGAAGGGACAGCCCACTCTCCGAACCATGGCTACACCTTC; CDR3: CSVEGTAHSPNHGYTF
size: NA; J: TRBJ1-3; length: 15; D: TRBD1; V: TRBV27; DNA: TGTGCCAGCAGGCAACAGGGGGCGCGTGGAAACACCATATATTTT; CDR3: CASRQQGARGNTIYF
size: NA; J: TRBJ2-1; length: 17; D: NA; V: TRBV14; DNA: TGTGCCAGCAGCCAAGATAACGAGGGCAGGACCTACAATGAGCAGTTCTTC; CDR3: CASSQDNEGRTYNEQFF
size: once; J: TRBJ1-1; length: 15; D: NA; V: TRBV4-2; DNA: TGTGCCAGCAGCCAAGTGGCAGGTGCCAACACTGAAGCTTTCTTT; CDR3: CASSQVAGANTEAFF
size: NA; J: TRBJ1-1; length: 17; D: NA; V: TRBV7-9; DNA: TGTGCCAGCAGCTTAGATTGGGGGACATCCATGAACACTGAAGCTTTCTTT; CDR3: CASSLDWGTSMNTEAFF
size: NA; J: TRBJ1-5; length: 13; D: NA; V: TRBV7-9; DNA: TGTGCCAGCAGCTTAGTGGAGGGGCAGCCCCAGCATTTT; CDR3: CASSLVEGQPQHF
size: NA; J: TRBJ1-1; length: 15; D: NA; V: TRBV19; DNA: TGTGCCAGTAGTACTAGACAGGATGGGAGCACTGAAGCTTTCTTT; CDR3: CASSTRQDGSTEAFF
size: NA; J: TRBJ1-2; length: 14; D: TRBD1; V: TRBV5-1; DNA: TGCGCCAGCAGCACCGACAGGGCGGGCTATGGCTACACCTTC; CDR3: CASSTDRAGYGYTF
size: NA; J: TRBJ2-1; length: 14; D: TRBD2; V: TRBV28; DNA: TGTGCCAGCAGCAACGGGGGGGACTACAATGAGCAGTTCTTC; CDR3: CASSNGGDYNEQFF
size: once; J: TRBJ2-4; length: 14; D: NA; V: TRBV29-1; DNA: TGCAGCGTTGCGGTGGCGGGGACTGGAAACATTCAGTACTTC; CDR3: CSVAVAGTGNIQYF
size: NA; J: TRBJ2-5; length: 19; D: TRBD1; V: TRBV29-1; DNA: TGCAGCGTTTTAGACAGGGACGGAATATCAAACCGGCCCCAAGAGACCCAGTACTTC; CDR3: CSVLDRDGISNRPQETQYF
size: NA; J: TRBJ2-3; length: 15; D: TRBD2; V: TRBV5-1; DNA: TGCGCCAGCAGCTTAACGGGACTAGCCACAGATACGCAGTATTTT; CDR3: CASSLTGLATDTQYF
size: few; J: TRBJ1-1; length: 11; D: NA; V: TRBV11-2; DNA: TGTGCCAGCAGCCAGGGAGGACGAGCTTTCTTT; CDR3: CASSQGGRAFF
size: NA; J: TRBJ2-7; length: 14; D: TRBD2; V: TRBV28; DNA: TGTGCCAGCGAGAAGGGACTAGCGGCAAACGAGCAGTACTTC; CDR3: CASEKGLAANEQYF
size: NA; J: TRBJ2-7; length: 16; D: TRBD2; V: TRBV6-6; DNA: TGTGCCAGCAGTTACTCGACGGCTCAGGGAGGGAACGAGCAGTACTTC; CDR3: CASSYSTAQGGNEQYF
size: NA; J: TRBJ1-6; length: 19; D: TRBD1; V: TRBV15; DNA: TGTGCCACCAGCAGAGATGTTCGGCGAGGACAGGGATATAATTCACCCCTCCACTTT; CDR3: CATSRDVRRGQGYNSPLHF
size: NA; J: TRBJ2-3; length: 14; D: NA; V: TRBV6-5; DNA: TGTGCCTCACGTACCCTGGGGCAGACAGATACGCAGTATTTT; CDR3: CASRTLGQTDTQYF
size: NA; J: TRBJ2-5; length: 17; D: NA; V: TRBV5-5; DNA: TGTGCCAGCAGCCCCGAGGGGGGGACGACGCTGAAAGAGACCCAGTACTTC; CDR3: CASSPEGGTTLKETQYF
size: NA; J: TRBJ2-7; length: 11; D: NA; V: TRBV5-6; DNA: TGTGCCAGCAGCCTACTTAGCGAGCAGTACTTC; CDR3: CASSLLSEQYF
size: once; J: TRBJ2-7; length: 15; D: TRBD1; V: TRBV5-1; DNA: TGCGCCAGCAGCTTGCAGTGCGGAAAGGGGGCCGAGCAGTACTTC; CDR3: CASSLQCGKGAEQYF
size: NA; J: TRBJ1-6; length: 17; D: NA; V: TRBV10-3; DNA: TGTGCCATCAGTGAGTCCATGGTTCTACAGTATAATTCACCCCTCCACTTT; CDR3: CAISESMVLQYNSPLHF